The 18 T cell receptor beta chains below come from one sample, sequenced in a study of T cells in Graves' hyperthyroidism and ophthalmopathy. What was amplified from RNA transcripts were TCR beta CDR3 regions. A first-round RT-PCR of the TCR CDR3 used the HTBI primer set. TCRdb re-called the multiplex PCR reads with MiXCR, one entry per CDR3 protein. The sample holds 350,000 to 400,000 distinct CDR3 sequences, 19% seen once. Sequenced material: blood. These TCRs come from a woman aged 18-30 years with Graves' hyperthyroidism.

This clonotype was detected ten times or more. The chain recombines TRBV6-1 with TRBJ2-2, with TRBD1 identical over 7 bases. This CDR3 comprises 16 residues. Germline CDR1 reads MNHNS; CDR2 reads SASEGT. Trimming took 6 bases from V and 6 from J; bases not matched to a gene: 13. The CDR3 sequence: CASRHLTGSMAGELFF. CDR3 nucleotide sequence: TGTGCCAGCAGACACCTGACAGGGTCGATGGCCGGGGAGCTGTTTTTT.

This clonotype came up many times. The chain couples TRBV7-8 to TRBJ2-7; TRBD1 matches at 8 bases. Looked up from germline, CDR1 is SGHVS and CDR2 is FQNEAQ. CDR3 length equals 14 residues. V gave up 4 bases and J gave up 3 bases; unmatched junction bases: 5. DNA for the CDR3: TGTGCCAGCAGCTACGGGACAGGAAACTACGAGCAGTACTTC. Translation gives CASSYGTGNYEQYF.

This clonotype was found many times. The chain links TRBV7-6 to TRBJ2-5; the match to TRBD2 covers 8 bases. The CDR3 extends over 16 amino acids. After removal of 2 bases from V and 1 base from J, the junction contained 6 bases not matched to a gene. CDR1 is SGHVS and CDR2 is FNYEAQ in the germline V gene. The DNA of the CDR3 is TGTGCCAGCAGCTTACTAAGCGGGGGAAGCCAAGAGACCCAGTACTTC. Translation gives CASSLLSGGSQETQYF.

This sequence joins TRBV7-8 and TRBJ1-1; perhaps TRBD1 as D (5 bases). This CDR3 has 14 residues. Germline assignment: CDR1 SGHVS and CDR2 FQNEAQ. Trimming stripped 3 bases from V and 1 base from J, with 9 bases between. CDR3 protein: CASSFADRNTEAFF. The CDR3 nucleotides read TGTGCCAGCAGCTTCGCCGACAGGAACACTGAAGCTTTCTTT.

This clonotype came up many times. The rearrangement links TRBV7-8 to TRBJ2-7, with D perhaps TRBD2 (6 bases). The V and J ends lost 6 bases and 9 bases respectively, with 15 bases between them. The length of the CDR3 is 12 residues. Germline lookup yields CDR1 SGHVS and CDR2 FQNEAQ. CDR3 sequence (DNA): TGTGCCAGCAGTCCGGGGGACTCAACGCAGTACTTC. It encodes CASSPGDSTQYF.

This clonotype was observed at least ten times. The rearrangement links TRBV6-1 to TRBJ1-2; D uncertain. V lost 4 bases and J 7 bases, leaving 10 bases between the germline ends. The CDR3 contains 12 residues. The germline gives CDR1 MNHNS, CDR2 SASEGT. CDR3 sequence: CASSAWRFGYTF. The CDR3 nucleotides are TGTGCCAGCAGTGCTTGGAGGTTTGGCTACACCTTC.

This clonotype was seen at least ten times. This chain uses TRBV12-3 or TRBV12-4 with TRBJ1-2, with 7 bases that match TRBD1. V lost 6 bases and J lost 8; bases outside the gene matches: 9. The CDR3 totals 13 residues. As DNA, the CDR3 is TGTGCCAGCAGCTCCGACAGGGCTGCCGGCTACACCTTC. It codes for CASSSDRAAGYTF.

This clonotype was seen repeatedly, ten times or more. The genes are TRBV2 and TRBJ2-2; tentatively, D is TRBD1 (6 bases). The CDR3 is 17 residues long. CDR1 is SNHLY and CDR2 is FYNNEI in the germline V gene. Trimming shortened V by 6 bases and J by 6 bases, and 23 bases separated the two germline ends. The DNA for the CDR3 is TGTGCCAGCAGAGTCAGGGGAACTAACCTGAGCCCCGGGGAGCTGTTTTTT. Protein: CASRVRGTNLSPGELFF.

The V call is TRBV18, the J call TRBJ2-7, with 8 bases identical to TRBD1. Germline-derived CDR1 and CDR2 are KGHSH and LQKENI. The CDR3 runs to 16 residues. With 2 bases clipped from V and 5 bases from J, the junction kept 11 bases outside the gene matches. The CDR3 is CASSPSGQGIAHEQYF. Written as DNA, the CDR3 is TGTGCCAGCTCACCATCTGGACAGGGTATTGCGCACGAGCAGTACTTC.

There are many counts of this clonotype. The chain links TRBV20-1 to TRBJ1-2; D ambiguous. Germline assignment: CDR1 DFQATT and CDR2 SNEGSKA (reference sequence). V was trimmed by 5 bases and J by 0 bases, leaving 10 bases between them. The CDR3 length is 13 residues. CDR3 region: CSAEGPSNYGYTF. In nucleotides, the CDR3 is TGCAGTGCTGAAGGGCCTTCTAACTATGGCTACACCTTC.

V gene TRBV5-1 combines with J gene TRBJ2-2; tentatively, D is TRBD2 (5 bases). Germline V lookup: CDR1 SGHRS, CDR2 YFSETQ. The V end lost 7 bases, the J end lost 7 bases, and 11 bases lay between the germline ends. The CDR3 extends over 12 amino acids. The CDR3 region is CASAGVFGELFF. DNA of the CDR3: TGCGCCAGCGCCGGGGTGTTCGGGGAGCTGTTTTTT.

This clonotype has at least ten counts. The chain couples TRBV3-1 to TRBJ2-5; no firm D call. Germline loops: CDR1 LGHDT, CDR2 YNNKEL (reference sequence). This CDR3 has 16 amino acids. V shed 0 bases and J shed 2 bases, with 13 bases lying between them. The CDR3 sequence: CASSQDSQQTQETQYF. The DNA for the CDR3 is TGTGCCAGCAGCCAAGATTCGCAGCAGACTCAAGAGACCCAGTACTTC.

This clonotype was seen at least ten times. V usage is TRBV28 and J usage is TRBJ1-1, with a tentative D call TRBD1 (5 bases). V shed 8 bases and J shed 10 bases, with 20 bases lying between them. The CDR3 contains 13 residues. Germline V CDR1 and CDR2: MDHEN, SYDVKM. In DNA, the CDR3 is TGTGCCAGCCTCGTTGGGGGGGTAGGGAGAGCTTTCTTT. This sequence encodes CASLVGGVGRAFF. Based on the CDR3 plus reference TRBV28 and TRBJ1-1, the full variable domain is DVKVTQSSRYLVKRTGEKVFLECVQDMDHENMFWYRQDPGLGLRLIYFSYDVKMKEKGDIPEGYSVSREKKERFSLILESASTNQTSMYLCASLVGGVGRAFFGQGTRLTVV.

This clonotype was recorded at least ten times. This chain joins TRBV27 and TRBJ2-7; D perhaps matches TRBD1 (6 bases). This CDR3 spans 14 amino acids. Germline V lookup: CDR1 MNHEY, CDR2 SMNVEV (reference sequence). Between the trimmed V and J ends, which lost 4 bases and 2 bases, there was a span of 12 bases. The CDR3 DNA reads TGTGCCAGCAGTTGGTCAGGGGCGGCCTACGAGCAGTACTTC. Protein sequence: CASSWSGAAYEQYF.

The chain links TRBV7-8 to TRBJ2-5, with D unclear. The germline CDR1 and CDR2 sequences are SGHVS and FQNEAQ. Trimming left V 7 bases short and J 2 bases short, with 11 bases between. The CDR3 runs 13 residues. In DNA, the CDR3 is TGTGCCAGCATCTTCCAGTCTCAAGAGACCCAGTACTTC. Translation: CASIFQSQETQYF.

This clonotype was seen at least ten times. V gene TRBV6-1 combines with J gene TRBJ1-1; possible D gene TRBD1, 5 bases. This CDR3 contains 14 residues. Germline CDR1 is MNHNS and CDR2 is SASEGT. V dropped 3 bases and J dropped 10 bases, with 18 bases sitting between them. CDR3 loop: CASSESGRDGAAFF. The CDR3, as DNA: TGTGCCAGCAGTGAGTCGGGCAGGGACGGTGCAGCTTTCTTT.

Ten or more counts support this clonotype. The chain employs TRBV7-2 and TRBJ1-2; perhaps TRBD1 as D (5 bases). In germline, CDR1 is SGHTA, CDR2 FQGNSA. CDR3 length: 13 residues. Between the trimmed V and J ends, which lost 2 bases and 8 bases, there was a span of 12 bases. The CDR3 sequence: CASSLISGGGYTF. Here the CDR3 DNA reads TGTGCCAGCAGCTTAATTTCCGGGGGAGGCTACACCTTC.

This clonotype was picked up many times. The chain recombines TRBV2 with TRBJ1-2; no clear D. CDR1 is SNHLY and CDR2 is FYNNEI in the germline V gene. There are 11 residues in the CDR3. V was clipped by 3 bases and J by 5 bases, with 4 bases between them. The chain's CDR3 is CASSEGYGYTF. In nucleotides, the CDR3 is TGTGCCAGCAGTGAGGGTTATGGCTACACCTTC.